This passage covers 9 T cell receptor beta chains from one sample sequenced in a study of shared T cell receptors in the human thymus. Sequencing used immunoSEQ multiplex PCR; TCRdb keeps in-frame clones, though not all of them. The data show some 700,000 clones, roughly 90% seen once. Separately, the same data were catalogued under a study of human thymus T cells.

The sequenced sample was thymocytes. The receptors stem from a boy younger than two with a congenital heart defect.

The chain links TRBV10-3 to TRBJ1-1; weak D call: TRBD1 (5 bases). V lost 3 bases to trimming and J lost 0 bases, with 17 bases between them. Germline V gives CDR1 ENHRY, CDR2 SYGVKD. CDR3 length: 17 amino acids. The CDR3 sequence: CAISDQGSWGMNTEAFF. The DNA of the CDR3 is TGTGCCATCAGTGATCAGGGTAGCTGGGGTATGAACACTGAAGCTTTCTTT.

This chain uses TRBV7-2 with TRBJ2-5, with TRBD2 identical over 13 bases. The V gene's germline CDR1 is SGHTA and CDR2 FQGNSA. This CDR3 region has 16 residues. V was pared by 5 bases and J by 5 bases, with 8 bases of the junction left unmatched. The CDR3 bases are TGTGCCAGCAGCCTCCGGACTAGCGGGAGCCATGAGACCCAGTACTTC. It codes for CASSLRTSGSHETQYF.

This clone has a single count. The rearrangement joins TRBV5-4 to TRBJ2-1, with a weak D call TRBD2 (6 bases). V was pared by 6 bases and J by 7 bases, with 20 bases between. The germline CDR1 and CDR2 sequences are SGHNT and YYREEE (reference sequence). The CDR3 has 15 residues. CDR3 in amino acids: CASTPRGTGENEQFF. The CDR3 nucleotides are TGTGCCAGCACCCCCCGCGGGACTGGTGAGAATGAGCAGTTCTTC.

This chain joins TRBV27 and TRBJ2-7; D perhaps matches TRBD1 (6 bases). Per germline, CDR1 MNHEY and CDR2 SMNVEV (reference sequence). This CDR3 contains 18 residues. Trimming left V 5 bases short and J 2 bases short, with 25 bases between. The CDR3 DNA sequence: TGTGCCAGCAGTCCCATCGAAGGTAGAGGGACACAAGCCTACGAGCAGTACTTC. This translates into CASSPIEGRGTQAYEQYF.

The rearrangement joins TRBV19 to TRBJ2-5, with D possibly matching TRBD1 (6 bases). V was pared by 8 bases and J by 0 bases, with 10 bases between. Germline V lookup: CDR1 LNHDA, CDR2 SQIVND (reference sequence). The CDR3 is 13 residues long. The CDR3 bases are TGTGCCAGTGGGACACCTTACCAAGAGACCCAGTACTTC. Translation: CASGTPYQETQYF.

This sequence joins TRBV7-9 and TRBJ2-1; possible D gene TRBD2, 7 bases. The CDR3 length is 13 residues. The germline gives CDR1 SEHNR, CDR2 FQNEAQ (reference sequence). Trimming took off 5 bases at V and 6 bases at J, with 11 bases between the two ends. The CDR3: CASSLGGGNEQFF. The CDR3 nucleotides are TGTGCCAGCAGCCTAGGGGGGGGCAATGAGCAGTTCTTC.

This clone was seen only once. The sample carries other DNA sequences with the same CDR3. The V gene is TRBV6-1, the J gene TRBJ2-7; tentative D call: TRBD1 (6 bases). Trimming left V 4 bases short and J 2 bases short, with 12 bases between. Germline CDR1 MNHNS, CDR2 SASEGT. CDR3 size: 14 residues. CDR3 DNA sequence: TGTGCCAGCAGTGGCCCTGGACAGCCCTACGAGCAGTACTTC. Protein: CASSGPGQPYEQYF.

A single count supports this clone. The genes are TRBV28 and TRBJ2-2, with 7 bases matching TRBD1. CDR3 length: 16 residues. V was clipped by 3 bases and J by 2 bases; unmatched bases: 6. From germline, CDR1 is MDHEN and CDR2 SYDVKM. CDR3 region: CASSFWAGGNTGELFF. The DNA of the CDR3 is TGTGCCAGCAGTTTTTGGGCAGGGGGAAACACCGGGGAGCTGTTTTTT.

This chain connects TRBV11-2 to TRBJ2-3, with 10 bases identical to TRBD2. This CDR3 has 16 residues. With 5 bases clipped from V and 4 bases from J, the junction kept 9 bases outside the gene matches. Germline CDR1 and CDR2: SGHAT and FQNNGV. The DNA for the CDR3 is TGTGCCAGCAGCCGTAGCGGGAGGTCGACGCCAGATACGCAGTATTTT. This gives the protein CASSRSGRSTPDTQYF.